This is a list of T cell receptor beta chains from one sample in a study of blood T cell repertoires in COVID-19. Libraries were prepared by immunoSEQ multiplex PCR; TCRdb keeps only in-frame clonotypes and omits some of them. The sample lists 200,000 to 250,000 clones, roughly 88% occurring once. The sequenced material came from PBMCs or T cells enriched from blood (not recorded which). The receptors were gathered from a woman in her twenties or thirties who had been exposed to COVID-19. The CDR3 runs from the conserved cysteine through the conserved F or W. The order of the fields is clone size, V gene, D gene, J gene, CDR3 DNA, CDR3 protein. The D gene is left open where the match is weak. Clone size is shown for a subset of rows, as once, few, many or a class of expanded clone.

clone_size: once
v_call: TRBV3-1/TRBV3-2
d_call: NA
j_call: TRBJ1-3
cdr3_nt: TGTGCCAGCAGCCTGTGGATGGGGGGGTTCTCTGGAAACACCATATATTTT
cdr3_aa: CASSLWMGGFSGNTIYF

clone_size: NA
v_call: TRBV5-5
d_call: NA
j_call: TRBJ2-5
cdr3_nt: TGTGCCAGCAGCTTGGATCAGGGGACAGAGACCCAGTACTTC
cdr3_aa: CASSLDQGTETQYF

clone_size: NA
v_call: TRBV6-9
d_call: TRBD2
j_call: TRBJ2-3
cdr3_nt: TGTGCCAGGCCCAGGGATGGGAGCGGGAGAAGGGGCACAGATACGCAGTATTTT
cdr3_aa: CARPRDGSGRRGTDTQYF

clone_size: NA
v_call: TRBV27
d_call: TRBD1
j_call: TRBJ1-5
cdr3_nt: TGTGCCAGCAGGGCCCAGGGGGCCGGGAGAAGCAATCAGCCCCAGCATTTT
cdr3_aa: CASRAQGAGRSNQPQHF

clone_size: NA
v_call: TRBV9
d_call: TRBD2
j_call: TRBJ2-1
cdr3_nt: TGTGCCAGCAGCGAGGGACTAGCGGGAGGTTTTGAGCAGTTCTTC
cdr3_aa: CASSEGLAGGFEQFF

clone_size: NA
v_call: TRBV28
d_call: TRBD2
j_call: TRBJ2-4
cdr3_nt: TGTGCCAGCAGTTGGCCCGGGACTAGCGGGAGTATGGCCAAAAACATTCAGTACTTC
cdr3_aa: CASSWPGTSGSMAKNIQYF

clone_size: NA
v_call: TRBV9
d_call: NA
j_call: TRBJ1-5
cdr3_nt: TGTGCCAGCAGCGCAGACCCGGGAGGCAATCAGCCCCAGCATTTT
cdr3_aa: CASSADPGGNQPQHF

clone_size: NA
v_call: TRBV18
d_call: NA
j_call: TRBJ1-5
cdr3_nt: TGTGCCAGCTCACCTCGGGATTCGGATCAGCCCCAGCATTTT
cdr3_aa: CASSPRDSDQPQHF

clone_size: NA
v_call: TRBV2
d_call: TRBD2
j_call: TRBJ2-5
cdr3_nt: TGTGCCAGCAGTCTTAGCGGGAGTGGGGAGACCCAGTACTTC
cdr3_aa: CASSLSGSGETQYF

clone_size: NA
v_call: TRBV23-1
d_call: NA
j_call: TRBJ1-1
cdr3_nt: TGCGCCAGCAGTCCCCACCCACCCGGCGAGCGGTTCTTTGAAGCTTTCTTT
cdr3_aa: CASSPHPPGERFFEAFF

clone_size: NA
v_call: TRBV7-2
d_call: NA
j_call: TRBJ2-7
cdr3_nt: TGTGCCAGCAGCTTACGGGTACCCAGGGCCGACGAGCAGTACTTC
cdr3_aa: CASSLRVPRADEQYF

clone_size: NA
v_call: TRBV2
d_call: NA
j_call: TRBJ1-1
cdr3_nt: TGTGCCAGCAGTGAATCAGGGAGGACTGAAGCTTTCTTT
cdr3_aa: CASSESGRTEAFF

clone_size: NA
v_call: TRBV11-2
d_call: TRBD2
j_call: TRBJ2-3
cdr3_nt: TGTGCCAGCAGCCCTAGCGGGAGAGGAGATACGCAGTATTTT
cdr3_aa: CASSPSGRGDTQYF

clone_size: NA
v_call: TRBV5-4
d_call: TRBD1
j_call: TRBJ2-5
cdr3_nt: TGTGCCAGCAGCTTGGGGGACAGGGGGCGTGAGACCCAGTACTTC
cdr3_aa: CASSLGDRGRETQYF

clone_size: NA
v_call: TRBV5-1
d_call: TRBD2
j_call: TRBJ2-3
cdr3_nt: TGCGCCAGCAGCTTGAGCGGGAGTTCGGATACGCAGTATTTT
cdr3_aa: CASSLSGSSDTQYF

clone_size: NA
v_call: TRBV28
d_call: NA
j_call: TRBJ2-5
cdr3_nt: TGTGCCAGCAGTTTATTAGGACAGACAAAAGAGACCCAGTACTTC
cdr3_aa: CASSLLGQTKETQYF

clone_size: NA
v_call: TRBV5-5
d_call: TRBD1
j_call: TRBJ1-5
cdr3_nt: TGTGCCAGCACCGAGACAGGGATGTTAGCCAATCAGCCCCAGCATTTT
cdr3_aa: CASTETGMLANQPQHF

clone_size: NA
v_call: TRBV3-1/TRBV3-2
d_call: NA
j_call: TRBJ1-2
cdr3_nt: TGTGCCAGCAGCCAAGTTCCCTCCCGGACAGCTGGGGGCTACACCTTC
cdr3_aa: CASSQVPSRTAGGYTF

clone_size: NA
v_call: TRBV2
d_call: TRBD1
j_call: TRBJ2-1
cdr3_nt: TGTGCCAGCAGTTGGGACAGGGGGCAGGGGAATGAGCAGTTCTTC
cdr3_aa: CASSWDRGQGNEQFF

clone_size: NA
v_call: TRBV7-9
d_call: NA
j_call: TRBJ2-7
cdr3_nt: TGTGCCAGCAGCTTAGCCAGCGGAGCCTTATACGAGCAGTACTTC
cdr3_aa: CASSLASGALYEQYF

clone_size: NA
v_call: TRBV2
d_call: TRBD1
j_call: TRBJ1-6
cdr3_nt: TGTGCCAGCAGTGAGGGGGACAGAAATTCACCCCTCCACTTT
cdr3_aa: CASSEGDRNSPLHF

clone_size: NA
v_call: TRBV9
d_call: TRBD1
j_call: TRBJ1-2
cdr3_nt: TGTGCCAGCAGCGGTGACAGGGCGTTCTACACCTTC
cdr3_aa: CASSGDRAFYTF

clone_size: NA
v_call: TRBV7-9
d_call: TRBD2
j_call: TRBJ2-1
cdr3_nt: TGTGCCAGCATGGGGAGGGAGTACAATGAGCAGTTCTTC
cdr3_aa: CASMGREYNEQFF

clone_size: NA
v_call: TRBV5-4
d_call: NA
j_call: TRBJ2-7
cdr3_nt: TGTGCCAGCAGCTTGAGGTTAGGGGGCGGGAACGAGCAGTACTTC
cdr3_aa: CASSLRLGGGNEQYF

clone_size: NA
v_call: TRBV19
d_call: NA
j_call: TRBJ1-1
cdr3_nt: TGTGCCAGTAGTAGCAGGGCGGGGAGAGCTTTCTTT
cdr3_aa: CASSSRAGRAFF

clone_size: NA
v_call: TRBV5-4
d_call: TRBD2
j_call: TRBJ2-1
cdr3_nt: TGTGCCAGCAGCAACCCCCGAGAAACTAGCGGGAGACATCTTGAGCAGTTCTTC
cdr3_aa: CASSNPRETSGRHLEQFF

clone_size: NA
v_call: TRBV19
d_call: NA
j_call: TRBJ1-6
cdr3_nt: TGTGCCAGTAGCCAGGGGAAAGGTTCACCCCTCCACTTT
cdr3_aa: CASSQGKGSPLHF

clone_size: once
v_call: TRBV6-1
d_call: NA
j_call: TRBJ1-4
cdr3_nt: TGTGCCAGCAGTGATGATGGGGAGAAAGGTGAAAAACTGTTTTTT
cdr3_aa: CASSDDGEKGEKLFF

clone_size: NA
v_call: TRBV20-1
d_call: TRBD1
j_call: TRBJ2-7
cdr3_nt: TGCAGTGCTAGTCCTGGACAGGGGGCTGGCGAGCAGTACTTC
cdr3_aa: CSASPGQGAGEQYF

clone_size: NA
v_call: TRBV5-6
d_call: TRBD1
j_call: TRBJ1-1
cdr3_nt: TGTGCCAGCAGCTTCGCGGGACAGGAGCTCGCTTTCTTT
cdr3_aa: CASSFAGQELAFF

clone_size: NA
v_call: TRBV7-2
d_call: TRBD2
j_call: TRBJ2-7
cdr3_nt: TGTGCCAGCAGACAAGGGACTAGCGGAGACTACGAGCAGTACTTC
cdr3_aa: CASRQGTSGDYEQYF

clone_size: NA
v_call: TRBV5-6
d_call: TRBD1
j_call: TRBJ1-2
cdr3_nt: TGTGCCAGCAGCTCCGGACAGGGATACTATGGCTACACCTTC
cdr3_aa: CASSSGQGYYGYTF

clone_size: NA
v_call: TRBV11-3
d_call: NA
j_call: TRBJ2-1
cdr3_nt: TGTGCCAGCAGCTTCGGGACTTACGATGAGCAGTTCTTC
cdr3_aa: CASSFGTYDEQFF

clone_size: NA
v_call: TRBV19
d_call: TRBD1
j_call: TRBJ1-2
cdr3_nt: TGTGCCAGTATTCCGACAGGGGGCTATGGCTACACCTTC
cdr3_aa: CASIPTGGYGYTF

clone_size: NA
v_call: TRBV29-1
d_call: TRBD1
j_call: TRBJ1-1
cdr3_nt: TGCAGCGTTTCAGGGGGGCGCACTGAAGCTTTCTTT
cdr3_aa: CSVSGGRTEAFF

clone_size: NA
v_call: TRBV19
d_call: NA
j_call: TRBJ1-3
cdr3_nt: TGTGCCAGTAGGGCCGGGGTGACTGGAAACACCATATATTTT
cdr3_aa: CASRAGVTGNTIYF

clone_size: once
v_call: TRBV6-1
d_call: TRBD2
j_call: TRBJ2-3
cdr3_nt: TGTGCCAGCAGTGAATGGACAGGCGTATCACTAGCGGGAGCAGATACGCAGTATTTT
cdr3_aa: CASSEWTGVSLAGADTQYF

clone_size: NA
v_call: TRBV2
d_call: NA
j_call: TRBJ2-6
cdr3_nt: TGTGCCAGTGCAGACATCCCTGGGGCCAACGTCCTGACTTTC
cdr3_aa: CASADIPGANVLTF

clone_size: NA
v_call: TRBV15
d_call: NA
j_call: TRBJ1-1
cdr3_nt: TGTGCCACCAGCAGAGTGGAGGGGATCGCTGAAGCTTTCTTT
cdr3_aa: CATSRVEGIAEAFF